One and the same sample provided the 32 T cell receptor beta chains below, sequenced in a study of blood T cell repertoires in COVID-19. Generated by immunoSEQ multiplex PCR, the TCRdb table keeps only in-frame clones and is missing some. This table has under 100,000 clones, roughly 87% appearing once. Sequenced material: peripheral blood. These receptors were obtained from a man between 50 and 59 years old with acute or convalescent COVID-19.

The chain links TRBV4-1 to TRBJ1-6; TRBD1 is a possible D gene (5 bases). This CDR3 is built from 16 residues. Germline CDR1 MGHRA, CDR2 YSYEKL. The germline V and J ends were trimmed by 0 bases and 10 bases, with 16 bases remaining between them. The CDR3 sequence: CASSQDPAQGKSPLHF. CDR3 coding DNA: TGCGCCAGCAGCCAAGATCCGGCGCAGGGAAAATCACCCCTCCACTTT.

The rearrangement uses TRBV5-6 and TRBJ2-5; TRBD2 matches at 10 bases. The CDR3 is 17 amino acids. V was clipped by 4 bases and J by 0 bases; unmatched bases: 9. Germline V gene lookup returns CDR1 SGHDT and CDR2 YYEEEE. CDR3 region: CASSRTGAGGYQETQYF. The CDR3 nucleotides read TGTGCCAGCAGCCGAACCGGAGCGGGGGGGTACCAAGAGACCCAGTACTTC.

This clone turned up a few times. DNA of the CDR3: TGTGCCAGTAGGGCTACAGGGAGTGCGACTGAAGCTTTCTTT. Translation: CASRATGSATEAFF. The genes are TRBV19 and TRBJ1-1; D might be TRBD1 (6 bases). V lost 6 bases to trimming and J lost 5 bases, with 16 bases between them. This CDR3 comprises 14 residues. CDR1 and CDR2 from the germline V gene are LNHDA and SQIVND (reference sequence). Variable domain in full (rest from reference TRBV19 and TRBJ1-1): DGGITQSPKYLFRKEGQNVTLSCEQNLNHDAMYWYRQDPGQGLRLIYYSQIVNDFQKGDIAEGYSVSREKKESFPLTVTSAQKNPTAFYLCASRATGSATEAFFGQGTRLTVV.

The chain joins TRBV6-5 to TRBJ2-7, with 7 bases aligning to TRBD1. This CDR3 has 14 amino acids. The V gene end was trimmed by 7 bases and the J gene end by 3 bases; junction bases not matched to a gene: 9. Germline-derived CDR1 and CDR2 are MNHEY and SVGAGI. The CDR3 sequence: CASIRPGQLYEQYF. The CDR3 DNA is TGTGCCAGCATTCGACCGGGACAGCTCTACGAGCAGTACTTC.

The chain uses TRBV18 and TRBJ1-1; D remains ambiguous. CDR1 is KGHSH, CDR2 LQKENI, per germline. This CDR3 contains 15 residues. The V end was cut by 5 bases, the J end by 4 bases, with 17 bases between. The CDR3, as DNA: TGTGCCAGCTCAAGTGGAGGGCCCCGGGTCACTGAAGCTTTCTTT. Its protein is CASSSGGPRVTEAFF. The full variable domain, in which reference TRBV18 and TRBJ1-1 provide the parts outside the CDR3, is NAGVMQNPRHLVRRRGQEARLRCSPMKGHSHVYWYRQLPEEGLKFMVYLQKENIIDESGMPKERFSAEFPKEGPSILRIQQVVRGDSAAYFCASSSGGPRVTEAFFGQGTRLTVV.

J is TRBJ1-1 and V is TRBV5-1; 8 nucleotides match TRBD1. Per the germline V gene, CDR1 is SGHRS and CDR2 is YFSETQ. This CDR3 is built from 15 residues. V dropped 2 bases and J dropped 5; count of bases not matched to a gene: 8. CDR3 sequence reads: CASSFQDRARTEAFF. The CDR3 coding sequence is TGCGCCAGCAGCTTCCAGGACAGGGCTCGTACTGAAGCTTTCTTT.

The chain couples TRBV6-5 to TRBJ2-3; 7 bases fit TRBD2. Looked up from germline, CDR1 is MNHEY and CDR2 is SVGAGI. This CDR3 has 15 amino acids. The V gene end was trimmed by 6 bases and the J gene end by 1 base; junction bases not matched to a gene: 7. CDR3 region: CASSSGTIGTDTQYF. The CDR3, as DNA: TGTGCCAGCAGCTCCGGGACTATCGGCACAGATACGCAGTATTTT.

This CDR3 is CASNQQGGQNQPQHF. The CDR3 region has the DNA TGTGCCAGCAACCAACAGGGAGGGCAAAATCAGCCCCAGCATTTT. The rearrangement uses TRBV9 and TRBJ1-5; possible D gene TRBD1, 6 bases. Trimming shortened V by 6 bases and J by 4 bases, and 17 bases separated the two germline ends. There are 15 residues in the CDR3. CDR1 and CDR2 from the germline V gene are SGDLS and YYNGEE.

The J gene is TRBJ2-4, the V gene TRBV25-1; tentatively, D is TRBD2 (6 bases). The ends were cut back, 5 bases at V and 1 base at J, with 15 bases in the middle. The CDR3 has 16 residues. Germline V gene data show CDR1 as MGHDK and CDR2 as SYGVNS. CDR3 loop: CASSTGLPGAKNIQYF. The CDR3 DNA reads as TGTGCCAGCAGTACGGGACTCCCGGGGGCCAAAAACATTCAGTACTTC.

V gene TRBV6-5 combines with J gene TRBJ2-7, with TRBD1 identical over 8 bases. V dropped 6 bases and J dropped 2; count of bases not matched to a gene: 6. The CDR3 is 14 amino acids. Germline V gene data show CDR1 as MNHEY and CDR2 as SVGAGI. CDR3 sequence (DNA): TGTGCCAGCAGGTACGGACAGGGAACCTACGAGCAGTACTTC. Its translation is CASRYGQGTYEQYF.

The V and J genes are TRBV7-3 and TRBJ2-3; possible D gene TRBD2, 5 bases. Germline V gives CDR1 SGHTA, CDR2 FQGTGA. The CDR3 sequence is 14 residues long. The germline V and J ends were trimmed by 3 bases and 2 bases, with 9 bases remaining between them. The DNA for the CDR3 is TGTGCCAGCAGCTTTCGGGGTATCACAGATACGCAGTATTTT. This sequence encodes CASSFRGITDTQYF.

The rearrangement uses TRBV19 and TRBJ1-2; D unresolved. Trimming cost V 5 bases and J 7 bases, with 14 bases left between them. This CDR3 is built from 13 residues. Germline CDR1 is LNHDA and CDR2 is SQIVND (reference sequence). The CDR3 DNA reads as TGTGCCAGTAGTCCCGGGGAACCCGGTGGCTACACCTTC. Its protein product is CASSPGEPGGYTF.

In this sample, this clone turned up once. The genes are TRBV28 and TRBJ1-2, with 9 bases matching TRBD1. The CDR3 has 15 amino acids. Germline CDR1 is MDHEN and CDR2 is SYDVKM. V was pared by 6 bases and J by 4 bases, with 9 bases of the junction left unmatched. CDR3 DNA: TGTGCCAGCAGCTCTGTGGGGACAGGGCTCTATGGCTACACCTTC. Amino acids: CASSSVGTGLYGYTF.

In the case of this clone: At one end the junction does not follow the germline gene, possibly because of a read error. CDR3 amino acids: CASSLGGGAGETQYF. CDR3 in DNA: TGTGCTAGCAGCTTAGGCGGGGGGGCGGGAGAGACCCAGTACTTC. The gene calls are TRBV7-7 and TRBJ2-5; 9 bases are shared with TRBD2. The CDR3 runs 15 residues. CDR1 and CDR2 from the germline V gene are SSHAT and FNYEAQ (reference sequence).

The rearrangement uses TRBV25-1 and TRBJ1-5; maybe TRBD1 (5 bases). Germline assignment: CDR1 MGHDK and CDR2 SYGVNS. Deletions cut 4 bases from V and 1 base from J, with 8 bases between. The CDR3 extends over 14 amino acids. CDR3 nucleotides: TGTGCCAGCAGTGGGCAGGGAAGCAATCAGCCCCAGCATTTT. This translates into CASSGQGSNQPQHF.

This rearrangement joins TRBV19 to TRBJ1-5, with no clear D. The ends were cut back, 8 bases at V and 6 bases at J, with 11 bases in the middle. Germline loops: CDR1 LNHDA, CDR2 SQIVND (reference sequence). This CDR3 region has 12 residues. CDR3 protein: CASFSPGQPQHF. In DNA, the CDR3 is TGTGCCAGTTTTAGTCCTGGTCAGCCCCAGCATTTT.

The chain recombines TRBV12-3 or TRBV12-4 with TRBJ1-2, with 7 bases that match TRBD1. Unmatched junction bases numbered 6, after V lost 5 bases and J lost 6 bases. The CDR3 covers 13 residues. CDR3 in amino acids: CASSLGGRHGYTF. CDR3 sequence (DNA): TGTGCCAGCAGTCTAGGGGGCAGACATGGCTACACCTTC.

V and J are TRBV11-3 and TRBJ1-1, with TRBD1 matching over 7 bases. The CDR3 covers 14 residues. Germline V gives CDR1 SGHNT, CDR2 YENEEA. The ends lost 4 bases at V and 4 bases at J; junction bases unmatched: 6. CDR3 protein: CASSSSTGSTEAFF. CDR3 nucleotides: TGTGCCAGCAGCTCTTCGACAGGGTCCACTGAAGCTTTCTTT.

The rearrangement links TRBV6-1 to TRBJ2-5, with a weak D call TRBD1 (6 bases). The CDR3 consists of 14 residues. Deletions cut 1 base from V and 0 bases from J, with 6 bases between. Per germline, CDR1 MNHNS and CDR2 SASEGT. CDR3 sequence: CASSEGTDQETQYF. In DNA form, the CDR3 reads TGTGCCAGCAGTGAAGGGACAGACCAAGAGACCCAGTACTTC.

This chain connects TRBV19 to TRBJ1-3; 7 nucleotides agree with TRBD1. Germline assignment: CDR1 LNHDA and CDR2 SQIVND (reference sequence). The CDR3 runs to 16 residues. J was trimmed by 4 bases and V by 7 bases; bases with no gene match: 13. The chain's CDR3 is CASTTQRQGTGNTIYF. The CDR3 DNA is TGTGCCAGTACCACACAGAGACAGGGAACAGGAAACACCATATATTTT.

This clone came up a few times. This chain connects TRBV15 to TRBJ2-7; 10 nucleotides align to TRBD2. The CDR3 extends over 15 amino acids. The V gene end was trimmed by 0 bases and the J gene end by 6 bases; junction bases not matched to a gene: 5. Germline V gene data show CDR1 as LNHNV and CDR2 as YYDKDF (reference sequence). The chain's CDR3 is CATSRDLAGASEQYF. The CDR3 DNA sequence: TGTGCCACCAGCAGAGATCTAGCGGGGGCTTCCGAGCAGTACTTC.

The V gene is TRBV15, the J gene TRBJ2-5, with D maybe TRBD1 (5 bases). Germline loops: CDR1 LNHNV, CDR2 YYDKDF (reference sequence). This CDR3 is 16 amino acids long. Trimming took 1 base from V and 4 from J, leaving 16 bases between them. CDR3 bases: TGTGCCACCAGCAGAGGAAGGGGAACAGCTCGAGAGACCCAGTACTTC. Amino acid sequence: CATSRGRGTARETQYF.

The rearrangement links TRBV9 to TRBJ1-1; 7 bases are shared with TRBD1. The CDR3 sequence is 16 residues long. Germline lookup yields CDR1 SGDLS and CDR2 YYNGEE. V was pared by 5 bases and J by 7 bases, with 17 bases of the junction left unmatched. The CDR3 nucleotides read TGTGCCAGCAGGAGGGGAGGAGGGGGCAGTATTGGTGAAGCTTTCTTT. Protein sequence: CASRRGGGGSIGEAFF.

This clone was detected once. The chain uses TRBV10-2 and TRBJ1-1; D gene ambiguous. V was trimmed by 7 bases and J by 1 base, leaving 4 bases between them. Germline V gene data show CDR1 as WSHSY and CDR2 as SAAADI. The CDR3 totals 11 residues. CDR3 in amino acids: CASNGNTEAFF. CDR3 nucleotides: TGCGCCAGCAACGGGAACACTGAAGCTTTCTTT.

CDR3 in amino acids: CASSQGGGTPRDYGYTF. The CDR3 DNA follows: TGTGCCAGCAGCCAAGGGGGAGGCACCCCTCGGGACTATGGCTACACCTTC. The chain is built from TRBV4-2 and TRBJ1-2; no clear D. Trimming took off 1 base at V and 3 bases at J, with 18 bases between the two ends. The germline V gene has CDR1 LGHNA and CDR2 YNFKEQ. This CDR3 has 17 residues.

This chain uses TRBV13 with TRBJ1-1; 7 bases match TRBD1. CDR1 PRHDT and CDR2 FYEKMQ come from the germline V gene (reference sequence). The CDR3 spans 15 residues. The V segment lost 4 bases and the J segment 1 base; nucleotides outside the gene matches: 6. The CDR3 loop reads CASSSQGVGNTEAFF. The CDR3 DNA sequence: TGTGCCAGCAGCTCGCAGGGGGTGGGGAACACTGAAGCTTTCTTT.

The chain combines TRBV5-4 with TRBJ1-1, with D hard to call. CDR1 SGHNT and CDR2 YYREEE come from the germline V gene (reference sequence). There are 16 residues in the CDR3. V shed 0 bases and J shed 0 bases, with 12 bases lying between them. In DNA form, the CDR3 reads TGTGCCAGCAGCTTGGGGACTCGGGCTATGAACACTGAAGCTTTCTTT. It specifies CASSLGTRAMNTEAFF.

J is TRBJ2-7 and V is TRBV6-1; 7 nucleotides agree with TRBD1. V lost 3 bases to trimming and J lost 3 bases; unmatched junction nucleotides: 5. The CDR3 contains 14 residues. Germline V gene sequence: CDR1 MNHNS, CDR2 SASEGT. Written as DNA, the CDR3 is TGTGCCAGCAGTGAGGATGGACAGGTCTACGAGCAGTACGTC. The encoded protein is CASSEDGQVYEQYV.

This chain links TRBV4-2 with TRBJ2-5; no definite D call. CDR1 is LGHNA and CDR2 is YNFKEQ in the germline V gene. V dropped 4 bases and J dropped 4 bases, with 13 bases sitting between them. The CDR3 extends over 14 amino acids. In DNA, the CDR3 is TGTGCCAGCAGCCGACAAGACCTGGGAGAGACCCAGTACTTC. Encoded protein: CASSRQDLGETQYF.

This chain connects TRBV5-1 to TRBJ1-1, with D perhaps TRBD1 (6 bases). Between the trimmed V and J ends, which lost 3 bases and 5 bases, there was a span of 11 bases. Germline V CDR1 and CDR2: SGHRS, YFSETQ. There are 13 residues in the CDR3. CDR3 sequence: CASSSQGRTEAFF. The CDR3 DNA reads TGCGCCAGCAGCTCACAGGGTCGAACTGAAGCTTTCTTT.

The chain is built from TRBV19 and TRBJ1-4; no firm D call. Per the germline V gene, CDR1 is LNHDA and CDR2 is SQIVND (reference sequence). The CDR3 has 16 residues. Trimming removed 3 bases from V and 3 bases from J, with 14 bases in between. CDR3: CASSMTHTAANEKLFF. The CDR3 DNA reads TGTGCCAGTAGTATGACCCACACGGCGGCTAATGAAAAACTGTTTTTT.

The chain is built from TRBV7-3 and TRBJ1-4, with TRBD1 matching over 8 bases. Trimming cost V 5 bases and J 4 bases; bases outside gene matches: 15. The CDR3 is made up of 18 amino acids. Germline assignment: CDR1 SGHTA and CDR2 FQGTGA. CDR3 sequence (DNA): TGTGCCAGCAGCCCCGAGACGGTCGGAGACAGGGGTAATGAAAAACTGTTTTTT. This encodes CASSPETVGDRGNEKLFF.